These 28 T cell receptor beta chains were sequenced from one sample in a study of technical replicates of blood from a handful of donors. Measured with immunoSEQ multiplex PCR; TCRdb has only the in-frame clones, and not every one. The sample comprises just over 15,000 clones, 86% of which are singletons, and 9.5% to 15% rests with the top ten. Input material: PBMCs. These receptors were taken from a human donor in good health.

V is TRBV27 and J is TRBJ2-3; TRBD2 agrees at 8 bases. Germline V lookup: CDR1 MNHEY, CDR2 SMNVEV (reference sequence). V dropped 0 bases and J dropped 6; count of bases not matched to a gene: 20. There are 20 residues in the CDR3. This CDR3 reads CASSLSVPGGAISRGDTQYF. Here the CDR3 DNA reads TGTGCCAGCAGTTTATCGGTCCCGGGAGGGGCCATCTCGCGAGGGGATACGCAGTATTTT.

The chain couples TRBV29-1 to TRBJ2-5, with D perhaps TRBD2 (6 bases). With 7 bases removed from V and 3 bases from J, the gap between germline ends came to 12 bases. The length of the CDR3 is 12 residues. The germline V gene encodes CDR1 SQVTM and CDR2 ANQGSEA. DNA of the CDR3: TGCAGCGGATCTAGCGCCGAAGAGACCCAGTACTTC. It yields the protein CSGSSAEETQYF.

This clone was recorded only once. V is TRBV5-1 and J is TRBJ2-7; TRBD1 matches at 9 bases. Losses at the gene ends were 4 bases for V and 7 bases for J; bases not matched to a gene: 12. Looked up from germline, CDR1 is SGHRS and CDR2 is YFSETQ. The CDR3 consists of 15 residues. In nucleotides, the CDR3 is TGCGCCAGCAGCGTCGGGACAGGGAGTGAAGGAGAGCAGTACTTC. Residues: CASSVGTGSEGEQYF.

The chain is built from TRBV19 and TRBJ1-1; unclear D gene. Trimming removed 5 bases from V and 1 base from J, with 5 bases in between. Germline lookup yields CDR1 LNHDA and CDR2 SQIVND (reference sequence). The CDR3 spans 12 residues. CDR3 coding DNA: TGTGCCAGTAGTTACAGGAACACTGAAGCTTTCTTT. It translates to CASSYRNTEAFF.

The rearrangement joins TRBV5-6 to TRBJ1-1, with 9 nucleotides matching TRBD1. CDR3 length equals 15 residues. The germline gives CDR1 SGHDT, CDR2 YYEEEE. The V gene end was trimmed by 3 bases and the J gene end by 6 bases; junction bases not matched to a gene: 9. The CDR3 is CASSWDDRGDAEAFF. The CDR3 region has the DNA TGTGCCAGCAGCTGGGACGACAGGGGGGATGCTGAAGCTTTCTTT. Full variable domain (outside the CDR3, taken from reference TRBV5-6 and TRBJ1-1): DAGVTQSPTHLIKTRGQQVTLRCSPKSGHDTVSWYQQALGQGPQFIFQYYEEEERQRGNFPDRFSGHQFPNYSSELNVNALLLGDSALYLCASSWDDRGDAEAFFGQGTRLTVV.

Here the CDR3 reads CASSPRKGGTSSYEQYF. CDR3 DNA: TGTGCCAGCAGCCCCCGGAAAGGAGGGACTAGCAGCTACGAGCAGTACTTC. The genes are TRBV7-3 and TRBJ2-7; TRBD2 aligns across 9 bases. Trimming at V came to 5 bases and at J to 3 bases, leaving 14 bases not matched to a gene. CDR1 and CDR2 from the germline V gene are SGHTA and FQGTGA. The CDR3 loop spans 17 amino acids.

This rearrangement joins TRBV7-8 to TRBJ2-3; D is perhaps TRBD2 (5 bases). Trimming removed 0 bases at V and 0 bases at J, with 13 bases between. The CDR3 totals 17 residues. Germline V gene data show CDR1 as SGHVS and CDR2 as FQNEAQ. In DNA form, the CDR3 reads TGTGCCAGCAGCTTAGCATATACGGGGTCTAGCACAGATACGCAGTATTTT. Translation: CASSLAYTGSSTDTQYF.

The chain joins TRBV13 to TRBJ2-3; no clear D. Trimming cost V 0 bases and J 7 bases, with 17 bases left between them. This CDR3 has 16 amino acids. From germline, CDR1 is PRHDT and CDR2 FYEKMQ (reference sequence). CDR3 sequence reads: CASSLGWSSSSHTQYF. The CDR3 coding sequence is TGTGCCAGCAGCTTAGGGTGGTCTAGTAGTTCACATACGCAGTATTTT.

The chain carries TRBV30 and TRBJ2-7; maybe TRBD1 (6 bases). Trimming cost V 5 bases and J 2 bases, with 22 bases left between them. CDR1 GTSNPN and CDR2 SVGIG come from the germline V gene (reference sequence). The CDR3 runs to 16 residues. The CDR3 spells CAWSGEIDRTTYEQYF. The CDR3 DNA follows: TGTGCCTGGTCCGGAGAGATTGACAGGACCACCTACGAGCAGTACTTC.

The chain is built from TRBV29-1 and TRBJ2-1; D unclear. Germline values: CDR1 SQVTM, CDR2 ANQGSEA. The CDR3 covers 13 residues. The germline V and J ends were trimmed by 4 bases and 1 base, with 8 bases remaining between them. The CDR3 DNA reads TGCAGCGTTGTGGCGGCTTCCTACAATGAGCAGTTCTTC. Amino acids: CSVVAASYNEQFF.

The V gene is TRBV21-1, the J gene TRBJ2-7; TRBD2 is the table's D call and was not checked against the DNA. TRBV21-1 is described as a pseudogene. The CDR3 totals 15 residues. The CDR3 DNA follows: TGTGCCAGCAGCAATAGGCCGCAAGGAGGCAACGAGCAGTACTTC. It specifies CASSNRPQGGNEQYF.

The chain joins TRBV29-1 to TRBJ2-5; TRBD1 is a possible D gene (5 bases). The V gene's germline CDR1 is SQVTM and CDR2 ANQGSEA. This CDR3 comprises 14 residues. V lost 5 bases and J lost 0, with 13 bases in between. The CDR3 loop is CSVTLQEYQETQYF. The CDR3 nucleotides are TGCAGCGTTACCCTACAGGAGTACCAAGAGACCCAGTACTTC.

CDR3 bases: TGTGCCAGCAGTGAAGACAGGGGTGAGACCCAGTACTTC. Its translation is CASSEDRGETQYF. V and J are TRBV6-1 and TRBJ2-5, with 7 bases identical to TRBD1. Per the germline V gene, CDR1 is MNHNS and CDR2 is SASEGT. V was pared by 1 base and J by 5 bases, with 1 base of the junction left unmatched. There are 13 residues in the CDR3.

This clone was observed a single time. The CDR3 loop reads CASSFGTGVDNEQFF. In nucleotides, the CDR3 is TGTGCCAGCAGTTTCGGGACAGGGGTTGACAATGAGCAGTTCTTC. V gene TRBV27 combines with J gene TRBJ2-1; TRBD1 aligns across 10 bases. The CDR3 length is 15 residues. The ends lost 3 bases at V and 5 bases at J; junction bases unmatched: 4. Germline V gene sequence: CDR1 MNHEY, CDR2 SMNVEV (reference sequence).

The J gene is TRBJ2-3, the V gene TRBV11-2; 8 bases are shared with TRBD1. This CDR3 has 16 residues. The junction had 5 bases not matched to a gene; V was cut back by 1 base and J by 2 bases. CDR1 and CDR2 (germline): SGHAT, FQNNGV. The CDR3 DNA reads TGTGCCAGCAGCTTAGTGCCGGACAGGGACACAGATACGCAGTATTTT. Amino acids: CASSLVPDRDTDTQYF.

The chain links TRBV7-9 to TRBJ1-2, with 11 bases fitting TRBD1. The CDR3 length is 14 residues. Germline loops: CDR1 SEHNR, CDR2 FQNEAQ (reference sequence). The V segment lost 0 bases and the J segment 13 bases; nucleotides outside the gene matches: 7. CDR3 bases: TGTGCCAGCAGCTTAGCGGGACAGGGGGGAAGTTGCACCTTC. Encoded protein: CASSLAGQGGSCTF.

The V gene is TRBV27, the J gene TRBJ1-1; D not resolved. V was pared by 3 bases and J by 4 bases, with 12 bases between. Germline CDR1 and CDR2: MNHEY and SMNVEV (reference sequence). There are 14 residues in the CDR3. The CDR3 loop is CASSFAGIGTEAFF. CDR3 DNA: TGTGCCAGCAGTTTTGCGGGAATTGGCACTGAAGCTTTCTTT.

The chain links TRBV19 to TRBJ2-7, with a tentative D call TRBD2 (7 bases). The CDR3 runs to 17 residues. V was cut by 3 bases and J by 3 bases, with 21 bases left in between. In germline, CDR1 is LNHDA, CDR2 SQIVND (reference sequence). The chain's CDR3 is CASSMPGGGGEGYEQYF. The CDR3 DNA reads as TGTGCCAGTAGTATGCCCGGAGGGGGGGGTGAGGGCTACGAGCAGTACTTC.

The chain links TRBV19 to TRBJ1-2; D might be TRBD1 (6 bases). Between the trimmed V and J ends, which lost 0 bases and 4 bases, there was a span of 9 bases. Germline CDR1 and CDR2: LNHDA and SQIVND (reference sequence). The CDR3 contains 14 residues. This CDR3 reads CASSIDRGAYGYTF. The CDR3 DNA follows: TGTGCCAGTAGTATAGATCGGGGGGCCTATGGCTACACCTTC.

The rearrangement links TRBV5-6 to TRBJ1-4; D is uncertain. Germline V CDR1 and CDR2: SGHDT, YYEEEE. The CDR3 consists of 16 residues. V was cut by 2 bases and J by 8 bases, with 19 bases left in between. Here the CDR3 reads CASSFSGNGDFEKLFF. CDR3 in DNA: TGTGCCAGCAGCTTTTCAGGAAACGGGGATTTCGAAAAACTGTTTTTT.

The chain is built from TRBV10-3 and TRBJ1-3, with 10 bases identical to TRBD1. V dropped 6 bases and J dropped 2; count of bases not matched to a gene: 4. This CDR3 region has 15 residues. The V gene's germline CDR1 is ENHRY and CDR2 SYGVKD. The CDR3: CAISRDRGPGNTIYF. CDR3 bases: TGTGCCATCAGCAGGGACAGGGGACCTGGAAACACCATATATTTT.

This clone was recorded only once. This chain joins TRBV7-9 and TRBJ2-6; the D gene is possibly TRBD1 (6 bases). Germline V gene data show CDR1 as SEHNR and CDR2 as FQNEAQ (reference sequence). This CDR3 has 17 amino acids. The V and J ends lost 1 base and 0 bases respectively, with 10 bases between them. The CDR3 here is CASSLDGGNSGANVLTF. The CDR3 DNA is TGTGCCAGCAGCTTAGATGGGGGCAACTCTGGGGCCAACGTCCTGACTTTC. The whole variable domain, remainder taken from reference TRBV7-9 and TRBJ2-6, is DTGVSQNPRHKITKRGQNVTFRCDPISEHNRLYWYRQTLGQGPEFLTYFQNEAQLEKSRLLSDRFSAERPKGSFSTLEIQRTEQGDSAMYLCASSLDGGNSGANVLTFGAGSRLTVL.

The chain combines TRBV27 with TRBJ2-1; a weak D match, TRBD2 (5 bases). CDR1 MNHEY and CDR2 SMNVEV come from the germline V gene (reference sequence). This CDR3 is 17 amino acids long. The V end lost 3 bases, the J end lost 2 bases, and 17 bases lay between the germline ends. CDR3 in amino acids: CASSFRVRVQTYNEQFF. The DNA for the CDR3 is TGTGCCAGCAGTTTTCGGGTGAGGGTACAGACCTACAATGAGCAGTTCTTC.

The V gene is TRBV5-1, the J gene TRBJ2-7, with 9 positions matching TRBD2. The CDR3 contains 16 residues. Germline V lookup: CDR1 SGHRS, CDR2 YFSETQ. V trimming: 2 bases; J trimming: 0 bases; junction bases outside the gene matches: 6. CDR3 DNA: TGCGCCAGCAGCTTCCCGACTAGCGGAAGCTCCTACGAGCAGTACTTC. Protein product: CASSFPTSGSSYEQYF. The whole variable domain, remainder taken from reference TRBV5-1 and TRBJ2-7, is KAGVTQTPRYLIKTRGQQVTLSCSPISGHRSVSWYQQTPGQGLQFLFEYFSETQRNKGNFPGRFSGRQFSNSRSEMNVSTLELGDSALYLCASSFPTSGSSYEQYFGPGTRLTVT.

The chain joins TRBV27 to TRBJ2-7; no firm D call. Germline V CDR1 and CDR2: MNHEY, SMNVEV (reference sequence). The CDR3 is made up of 14 amino acids. Trimming cost V 0 bases and J 0 bases, with 6 bases left between them. The CDR3 loop reads CASSLSVSSYEQYF. For the CDR3, the DNA is TGTGCCAGCAGTTTATCTGTGAGCTCCTACGAGCAGTACTTC.

The V gene is TRBV19, the J gene TRBJ2-1, with 10 bases fitting TRBD2. Germline lookup yields CDR1 LNHDA and CDR2 SQIVND (reference sequence). CDR3 length: 15 residues. After removal of 3 bases from V and 4 bases from J, the junction contained 3 bases not matched to a gene. CDR3 sequence (DNA): TGTGCCAGTAGTATCCTAGCGGGAGAATACAATGAGCAGTTCTTC. Encoded protein: CASSILAGEYNEQFF.

The rearrangement joins TRBV5-1 to TRBJ2-7; maybe TRBD2 (6 bases). CDR1 and CDR2 (germline): SGHRS, YFSETQ. CDR3 length equals 17 residues. V was cut by 4 bases and J by 3 bases, with 23 bases left in between. As DNA, the CDR3 is TGCGCCAGCAGCGAAGATTTTAGCGGAAGCGAGGTCTACGAGCAGTACTTC. Translating gives CASSEDFSGSEVYEQYF.

A single count supports this clone. V gene TRBV7-3 combines with J gene TRBJ2-2; D possibly corresponds to TRBD2 (6 bases). This CDR3 is built from 16 residues. V was clipped by 4 bases and J by 4 bases, with 16 bases between them. Germline V gene sequence: CDR1 SGHTA, CDR2 FQGTGA. DNA of the CDR3: TGTGCCAGCAGCTCAATGGGGGGATTTGGCACCGGGGAGCTGTTTTTT. It codes for CASSSMGGFGTGELFF.